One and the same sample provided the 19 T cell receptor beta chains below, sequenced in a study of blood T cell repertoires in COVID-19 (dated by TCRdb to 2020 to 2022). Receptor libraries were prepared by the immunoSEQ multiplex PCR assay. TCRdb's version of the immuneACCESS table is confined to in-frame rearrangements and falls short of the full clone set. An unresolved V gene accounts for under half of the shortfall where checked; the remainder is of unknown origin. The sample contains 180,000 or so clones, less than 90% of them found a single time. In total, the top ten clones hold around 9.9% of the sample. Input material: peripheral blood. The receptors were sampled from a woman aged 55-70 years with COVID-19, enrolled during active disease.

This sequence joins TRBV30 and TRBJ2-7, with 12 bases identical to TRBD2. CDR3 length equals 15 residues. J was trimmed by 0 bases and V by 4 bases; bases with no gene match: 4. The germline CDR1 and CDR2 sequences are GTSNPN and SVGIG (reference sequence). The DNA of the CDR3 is TGTGCCTGGACTTTGGGACTAGCGGGCTCCTACGAGCAGTACTTC. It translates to CAWTLGLAGSYEQYF. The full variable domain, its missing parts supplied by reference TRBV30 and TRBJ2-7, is SQTIHQWPATLVQPVGSPLSLECTVEGTSNPNLYWYRQAAGRGLQLLFYSVGIGQISSEVPQNLSASRPQDRQFILSSKKLLLSDSGFYLCAWTLGLAGSYEQYFGPGTRLTVT.

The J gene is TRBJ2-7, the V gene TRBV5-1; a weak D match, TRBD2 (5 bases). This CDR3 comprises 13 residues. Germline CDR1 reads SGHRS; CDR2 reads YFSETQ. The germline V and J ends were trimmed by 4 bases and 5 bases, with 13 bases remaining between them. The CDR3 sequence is CASSPDGVHEQYF. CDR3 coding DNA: TGCGCCAGCAGCCCTGACGGGGTCCACGAGCAGTACTTC.

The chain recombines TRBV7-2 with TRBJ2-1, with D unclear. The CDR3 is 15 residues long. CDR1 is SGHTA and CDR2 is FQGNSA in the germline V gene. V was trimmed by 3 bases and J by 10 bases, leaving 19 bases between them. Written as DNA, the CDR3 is TGTGCCAGCAGCTTTTTCTCCCTACCCGGGTCCGAGCAGTTCTTC. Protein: CASSFFSLPGSEQFF.

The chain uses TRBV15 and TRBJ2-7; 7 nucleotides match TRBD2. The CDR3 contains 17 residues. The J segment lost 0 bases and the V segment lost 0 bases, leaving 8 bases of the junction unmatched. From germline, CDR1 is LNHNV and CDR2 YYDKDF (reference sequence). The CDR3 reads CATSRDLTSAISYEQYF. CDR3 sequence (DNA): TGTGCCACCAGCAGAGATCTCACTAGCGCGATCTCCTACGAGCAGTACTTC. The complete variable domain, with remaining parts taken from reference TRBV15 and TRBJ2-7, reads DAMVIQNPRYQVTQFGKPVTLSCSQTLNHNVMYWYQQKSSQAPKLLFHYYDKDFNNEADTPDNFQSRRPNTSFCFLDIRSPGLGDTAMYLCATSRDLTSAISYEQYFGPGTRLTVT.

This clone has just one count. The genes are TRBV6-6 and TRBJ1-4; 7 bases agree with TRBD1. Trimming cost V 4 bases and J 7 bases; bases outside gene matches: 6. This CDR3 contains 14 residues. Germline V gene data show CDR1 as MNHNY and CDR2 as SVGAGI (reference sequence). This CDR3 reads CASSSRGLGEKLFF. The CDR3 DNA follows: TGTGCCAGCAGTTCCAGGGGGTTGGGTGAAAAACTGTTTTTT.

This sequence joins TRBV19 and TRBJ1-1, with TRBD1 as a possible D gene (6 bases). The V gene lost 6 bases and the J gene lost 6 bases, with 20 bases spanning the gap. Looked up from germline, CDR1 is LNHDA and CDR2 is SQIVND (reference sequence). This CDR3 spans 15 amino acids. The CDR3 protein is CASSSIGGLWSEAFF. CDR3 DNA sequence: TGTGCCAGTAGCTCGATCGGGGGGCTCTGGTCTGAAGCTTTCTTT. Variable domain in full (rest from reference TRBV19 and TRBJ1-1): DGGITQSPKYLFRKEGQNVTLSCEQNLNHDAMYWYRQDPGQGLRLIYYSQIVNDFQKGDIAEGYSVSREKKESFPLTVTSAQKNPTAFYLCASSSIGGLWSEAFFGQGTRLTVV.

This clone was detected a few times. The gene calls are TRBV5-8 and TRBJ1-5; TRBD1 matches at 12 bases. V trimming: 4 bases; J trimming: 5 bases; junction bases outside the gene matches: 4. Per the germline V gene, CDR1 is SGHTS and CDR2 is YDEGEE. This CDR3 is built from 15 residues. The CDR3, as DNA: TGTGCCAGCAGCCCCGGGACAGGGGGCTATCAGCCCCAGCATTTT. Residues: CASSPGTGGYQPQHF.

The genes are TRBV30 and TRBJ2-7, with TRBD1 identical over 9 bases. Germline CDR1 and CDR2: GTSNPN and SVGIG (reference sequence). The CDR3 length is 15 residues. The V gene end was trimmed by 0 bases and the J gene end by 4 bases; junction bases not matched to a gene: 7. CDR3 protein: CAWSVTEDRGYEQYF. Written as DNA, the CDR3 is TGTGCCTGGAGTGTAACGGAGGACAGGGGTTACGAGCAGTACTTC.

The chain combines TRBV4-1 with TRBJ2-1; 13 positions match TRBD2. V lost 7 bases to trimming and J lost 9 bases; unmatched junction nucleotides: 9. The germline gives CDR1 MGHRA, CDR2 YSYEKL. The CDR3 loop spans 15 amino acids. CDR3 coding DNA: TGCGCCAGCACCTACGGGACTAGCGGGATGGGTGAGCAGTTCTTC. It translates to CASTYGTSGMGEQFF.

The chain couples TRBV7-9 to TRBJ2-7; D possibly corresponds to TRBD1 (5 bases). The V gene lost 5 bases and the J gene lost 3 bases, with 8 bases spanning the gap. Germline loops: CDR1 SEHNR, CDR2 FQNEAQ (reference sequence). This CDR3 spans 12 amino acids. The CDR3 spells CASSPGFYEQYF. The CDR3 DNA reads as TGTGCCAGCAGCCCAGGGTTCTACGAGCAGTACTTC.

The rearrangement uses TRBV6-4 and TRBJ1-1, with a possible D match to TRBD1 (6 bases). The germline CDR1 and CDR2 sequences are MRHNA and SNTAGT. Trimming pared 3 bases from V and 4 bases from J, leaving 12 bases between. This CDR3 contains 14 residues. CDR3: CASSEGQGSTEAFF. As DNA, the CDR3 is TGTGCCAGCAGTGAGGGGCAGGGGAGCACTGAAGCTTTCTTT.

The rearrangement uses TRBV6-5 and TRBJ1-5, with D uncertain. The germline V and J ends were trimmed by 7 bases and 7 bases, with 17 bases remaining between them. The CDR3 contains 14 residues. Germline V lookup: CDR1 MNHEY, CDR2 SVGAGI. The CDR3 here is CASTPRLGRQPQHF. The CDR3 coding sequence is TGTGCCAGCACACCCCGACTGGGGAGGCAGCCCCAGCATTTT.

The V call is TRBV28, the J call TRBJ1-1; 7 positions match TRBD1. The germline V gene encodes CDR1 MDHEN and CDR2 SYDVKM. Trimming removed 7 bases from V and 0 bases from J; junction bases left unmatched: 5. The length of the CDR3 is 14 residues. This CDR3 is CASTPQGLNTEAFF. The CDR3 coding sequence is TGTGCCAGCACCCCACAGGGGCTGAACACTGAAGCTTTCTTT.

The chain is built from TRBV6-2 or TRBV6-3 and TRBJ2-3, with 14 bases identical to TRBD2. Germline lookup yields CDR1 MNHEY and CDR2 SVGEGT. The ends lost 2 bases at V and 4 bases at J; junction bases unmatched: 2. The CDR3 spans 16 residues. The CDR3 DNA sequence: TGTGCCAGCAGTTACGGACTAGCGGGAGGACCAGATACGCAGTATTTT. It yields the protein CASSYGLAGGPDTQYF.

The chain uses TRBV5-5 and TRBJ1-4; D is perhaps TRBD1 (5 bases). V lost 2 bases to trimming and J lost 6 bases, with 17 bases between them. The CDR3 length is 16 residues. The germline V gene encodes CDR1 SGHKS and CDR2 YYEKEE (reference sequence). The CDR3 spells CASSFRWGEVDEKLFF. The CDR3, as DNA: TGTGCCAGCAGCTTCCGGTGGGGGGAAGTAGATGAAAAACTGTTTTTT.

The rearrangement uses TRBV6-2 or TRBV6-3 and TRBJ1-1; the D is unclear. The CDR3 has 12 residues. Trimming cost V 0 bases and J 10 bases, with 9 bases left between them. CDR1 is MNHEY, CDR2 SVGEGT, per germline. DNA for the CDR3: TGTGCCAGCAGTTACTCGCTAGTGAGAGCTTTCTTT. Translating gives CASSYSLVRAFF.

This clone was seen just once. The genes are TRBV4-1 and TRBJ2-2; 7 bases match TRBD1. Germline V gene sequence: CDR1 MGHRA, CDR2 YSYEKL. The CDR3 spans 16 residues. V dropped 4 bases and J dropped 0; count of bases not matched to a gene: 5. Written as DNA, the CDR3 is TGCGCCAGCAGCCTAAGACAGGGCTCGAACACCGGGGAGCTGTTTTTT. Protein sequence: CASSLRQGSNTGELFF.

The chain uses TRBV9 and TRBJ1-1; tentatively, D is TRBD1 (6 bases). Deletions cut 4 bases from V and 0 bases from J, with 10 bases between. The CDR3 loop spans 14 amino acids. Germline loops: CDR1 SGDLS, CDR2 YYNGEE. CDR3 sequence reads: CASSPGQMNTEAFF. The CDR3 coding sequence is TGTGCCAGCAGCCCAGGACAGATGAACACTGAAGCTTTCTTT.

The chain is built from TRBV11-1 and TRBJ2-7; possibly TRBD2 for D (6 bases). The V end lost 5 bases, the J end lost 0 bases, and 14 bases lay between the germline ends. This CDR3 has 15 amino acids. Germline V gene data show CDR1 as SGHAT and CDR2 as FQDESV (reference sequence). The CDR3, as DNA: TGTGCCAGCAGCGCAGGGACTTCAAGCTCCTACGAGCAGTACTTC. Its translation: CASSAGTSSSYEQYF.